This T cell receptor (beta chain) was documented in a study of blood T cells in healthy people across ages. Primed by a sample-barcoded 5' primer and a J-beta primer mix, a second PCR proceeded for roughly 7 to 12 cycles. TCRdb re-analysed the 5' RACE reads in MiXCR, keeping a single row per CDR3 protein. The table has around 990,000 distinct CDR3 sequences, under 40% seen once. The germline gives CDR1 DFQATT, CDR2 SNEGSKA (reference sequence). The CDR3 loop spans 14 amino acids. The sample taken for sequencing was blood. This chain uses TRBV20-1 with TRBJ2-5; TRBD2 aligns across 7 bases. The better agreement between TRBJ2-7 and the DNA end casts doubt on the J call. The sequence derives from a man younger than 30 in good health. This CDR3 reads CSARLAPLSYEQYF. In DNA form, the CDR3 reads TGCAGTGCTCGACTAGCCCCCCTCTCCTACGAGCAGTACTTC.